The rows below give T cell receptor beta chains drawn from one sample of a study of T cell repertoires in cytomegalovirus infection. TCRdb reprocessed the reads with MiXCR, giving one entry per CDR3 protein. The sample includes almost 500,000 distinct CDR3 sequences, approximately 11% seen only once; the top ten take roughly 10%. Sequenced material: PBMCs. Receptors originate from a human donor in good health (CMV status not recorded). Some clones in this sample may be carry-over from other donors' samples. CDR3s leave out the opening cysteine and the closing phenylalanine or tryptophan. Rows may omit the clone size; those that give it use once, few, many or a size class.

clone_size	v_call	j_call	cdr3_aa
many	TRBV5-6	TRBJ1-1	ASSFGTGQTEAF
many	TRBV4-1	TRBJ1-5	ASSLRDRRLSNQPQH
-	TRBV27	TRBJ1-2	ASSRWGTDEVDGYT
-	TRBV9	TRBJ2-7	ASSETPGEGRQQY
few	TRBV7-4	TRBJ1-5	ASDREINSNQPQH
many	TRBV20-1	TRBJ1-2	SVNSGAWDGYT
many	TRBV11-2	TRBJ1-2	ASSFSPGTVNGYT
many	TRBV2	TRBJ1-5	ASNRESNQPQH
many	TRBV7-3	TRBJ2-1	ASSPRTSGSHNEQF
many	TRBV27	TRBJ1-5	ASPTPQRAGGGGYSNQPQH
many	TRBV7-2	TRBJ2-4	ASSKWDTRDIQY
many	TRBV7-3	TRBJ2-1	ASSWWGYSGESYNEQF
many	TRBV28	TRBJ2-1	ASSRPGGRLREQF
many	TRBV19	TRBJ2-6	ASRDSSGANVLT
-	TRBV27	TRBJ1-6	ASSLLPTGSYNSPLH
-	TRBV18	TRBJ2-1	ASSPTLAKNEQL
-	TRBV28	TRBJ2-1	ASSGRFNEQF
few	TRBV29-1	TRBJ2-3	SVVSRLAGEADTQY
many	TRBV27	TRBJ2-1	ASISYNEQF
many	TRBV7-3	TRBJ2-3	ASSAGQGGADTQY
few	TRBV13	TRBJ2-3	ASSPDRLTDTQY
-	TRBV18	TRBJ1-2	ASSPGADGYT
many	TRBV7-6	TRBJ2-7	ASRPDRGAYEQY
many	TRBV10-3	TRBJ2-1	AISEGLAGGEQF
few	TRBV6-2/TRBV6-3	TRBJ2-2	ASSYSEAYTGELF
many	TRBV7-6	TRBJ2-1	ASSPGLDNEQF
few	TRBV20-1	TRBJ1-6	SASGKPNSPLH
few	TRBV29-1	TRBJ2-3	SVDVGRRDTQY
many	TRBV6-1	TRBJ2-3	ASSPTGITDTQY
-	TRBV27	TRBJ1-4	ASSLIGTAVNEKLF
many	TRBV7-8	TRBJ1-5	ASSLAMGGHQPQH
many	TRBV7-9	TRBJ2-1	ASSTSGRPPF
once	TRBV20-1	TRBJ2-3	SARDVGDTQY
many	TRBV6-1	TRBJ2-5	ASSVTVRQETQY
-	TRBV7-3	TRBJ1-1	ASSSTGQQAF